Each of the 28 T cell receptor beta chains below was sequenced from the same sample in a study of OX40 agonist ivuxolimab in advanced cancers. Profiling relied on immunoSEQ multiplex PCR, and the TCRdb table lists in-frame clones only, not all of them. The sample includes 90,000 to 100,000 clones, about 85% seen only once; the top ten take 3% to 4%. The specimen was CD4+ or CD8+ T cells sorted from blood, collected in a trial of the OX40 agonist ivuxolimab. The receptors originated from an adult with an advanced solid tumor such as melanoma, head and neck, liver or kidney cancer.

The chain employs TRBV4-3 and TRBJ2-6; D is uncertain. V was shortened by 4 bases and J by 1 base, with 8 bases between the two germline ends. Germline assignment: CDR1 LGHNA and CDR2 YSLEER. This CDR3 contains 15 residues. This chain's CDR3 is CASSRDTSGANVLTF. CDR3 DNA sequence: TGCGCCAGCAGCCGAGACACTTCTGGGGCCAACGTCCTGACTTTC.

This clone was counted once. This chain links TRBV25-1 with TRBJ2-1, with 8 nucleotides matching TRBD2. J gave up 3 bases and V 2 bases, and 12 bases lay outside the gene matches. The CDR3 loop spans 18 amino acids. Germline CDR1 and CDR2: MGHDK and SYGVNS. CDR3 loop: CASSEITRGLGFYNEQFF. The CDR3 nucleotides are TGTGCCAGCAGTGAAATTACCCGGGGACTAGGGTTCTACAATGAGCAGTTCTTC. Using reference TRBV25-1 and TRBJ2-1 for the parts outside the CDR3, the full variable domain is EADIYQTPRYLVIGTGKKITLECSQTMGHDKMYWYQQDPGMELHLIHYSYGVNSTEKGDLSSESTVSRIRTEHFPLTLESARPSHTSQYLCASSEITRGLGFYNEQFFGPGTRLTVL.

The chain employs TRBV5-1 and TRBJ2-7; 8 nucleotides line up with TRBD1. Germline V gene data show CDR1 as SGHRS and CDR2 as YFSETQ. V shed 0 bases, J shed 2 bases, and the junction held 4 bases outside the gene matches. This CDR3 spans 15 amino acids. The CDR3 sequence: CASSLGTGLTYEQYF. The CDR3 coding sequence is TGCGCCAGCAGCTTGGGGACAGGGCTAACCTACGAGCAGTACTTC.

The chain combines TRBV5-5 with TRBJ2-1; tentatively, D is TRBD2 (6 bases). V dropped 1 base and J dropped 2 bases, with 19 bases sitting between them. The CDR3 runs to 18 residues. Per germline, CDR1 SGHKS and CDR2 YYEKEE (reference sequence). The CDR3 region has the DNA TGTGCCAGCAGCTTGAGACGGCCCGGGAGTGCCACCTACAATGAGCAGTTCTTC. Amino acids: CASSLRRPGSATYNEQFF.

V is TRBV18 and J is TRBJ2-7, with 13 bases identical to TRBD2. CDR1 KGHSH and CDR2 LQKENI come from the germline V gene. The CDR3 has 17 amino acids. Trimming took 2 bases from V and 2 from J; bases not matched to a gene: 6. The CDR3 bases are TGTGCCAGCTCACCATTTCCGGGACTAGCGGGAACCTACGAGCAGTACTTC. Its translation is CASSPFPGLAGTYEQYF. Drawing the rest from reference TRBV18 and TRBJ2-7, the complete variable domain is NAGVMQNPRHLVRRRGQEARLRCSPMKGHSHVYWYRQLPEEGLKFMVYLQKENIIDESGMPKERFSAEFPKEGPSILRIQQVVRGDSAAYFCASSPFPGLAGTYEQYFGPGTRLTVT.

The CDR3: CASSPGGGVGGYTF. In nucleotides, the CDR3 is TGTGCCAGCAGCCCAGGTGGGGGGGTTGGTGGCTACACCTTC. The chain joins TRBV7-6 to TRBJ1-2, with D maybe TRBD1 (5 bases). This CDR3 is built from 14 residues. In germline, CDR1 is SGHVS, CDR2 FNYEAQ. Trimming pared 5 bases from V and 7 bases from J, leaving 17 bases between.

CDR3 region: CASSASSYNEQFF. CDR3 nucleotide sequence: TGTGCCAGCAGTGCGAGCTCCTACAATGAGCAGTTCTTC. The chain is built from TRBV11-1 and TRBJ2-1, with unresolved D. V was trimmed by 6 bases and J by 0 bases, leaving 6 bases between them. CDR3 size: 13 residues. CDR1 and CDR2 from the germline V gene are SGHAT and FQDESV (reference sequence).

V is TRBV2 and J is TRBJ2-5; no definite D call. Germline CDR1 is SNHLY and CDR2 is FYNNEI. V lost 7 bases to trimming and J lost 3 bases, with 15 bases between them. The CDR3 is 14 residues long. In DNA, the CDR3 is TGTGCCAGCACTTACACGGTGGGGAAAGAGACCCAGTACTTC. Translated, it gives CASTYTVGKETQYF.

The chain links TRBV19 to TRBJ2-3; no firm D call. Trimming left V 5 bases short and J 5 bases short, with 8 bases between. The CDR3 extends over 12 amino acids. Germline CDR1 reads LNHDA; CDR2 reads SQIVND (reference sequence). The CDR3 sequence: CASSQFQDTQYF. CDR3 nucleotide sequence: TGTGCCAGTAGTCAATTTCAAGATACGCAGTATTTT. The full variable domain, in which reference TRBV19 and TRBJ2-3 provide the parts outside the CDR3, is DGGITQSPKYLFRKEGQNVTLSCEQNLNHDAMYWYRQDPGQGLRLIYYSQIVNDFQKGDIAEGYSVSREKKESFPLTVTSAQKNPTAFYLCASSQFQDTQYFGPGTRLTVL.

The chain links TRBV19 to TRBJ2-7; D is tentatively TRBD1 or TRBD2 (5 bases each). This CDR3 is 13 amino acids long. Germline V gene lookup returns CDR1 LNHDA and CDR2 SQIVND (reference sequence). V lost 3 bases and J lost 6, with 12 bases in between. The CDR3 bases are TGTGCCAGTAGTATTGGAGGTGGGGGCGAGCAGTACTTC. Its translation is CASSIGGGGEQYF.

The gene calls are TRBV7-8 and TRBJ1-1; TRBD1 agrees at 9 bases. This CDR3 has 15 residues. In germline, CDR1 is SGHVS, CDR2 FQNEAQ. The ends lost 6 bases at V and 2 bases at J; junction bases unmatched: 7. CDR3: CASSTLQGANTEAFF. The CDR3 coding sequence is TGTGCCAGCAGTACTCTACAGGGGGCTAACACTGAAGCTTTCTTT.

The chain has TRBV27 and TRBJ2-2; the D gene is possibly TRBD2 (5 bases). The germline V gene has CDR1 MNHEY and CDR2 SMNVEV (reference sequence). The CDR3 has 19 amino acids. V lost 1 base, J lost 6 bases, and 24 bases lay in between. The DNA of the CDR3 is TGTGCCAGCAGTTTATTTTCGGATGGGGAGCTCGGAGAGGCCGGGGAGCTGTTTTTT. Translation gives CASSLFSDGELGEAGELFF.

This clone was counted between two and nine times. The V gene is TRBV30, the J gene TRBJ2-1, with a weak D call TRBD1 (6 bases). Between the trimmed V and J ends, which lost 2 bases and 10 bases, there was a span of 15 bases. Germline V lookup: CDR1 GTSNPN, CDR2 SVGIG (reference sequence). This CDR3 is 13 amino acids long. The CDR3 here is CAWSYQGNGEQFF. In DNA form, the CDR3 reads TGTGCCTGGAGTTACCAGGGGAACGGCGAGCAGTTCTTC.

Turning to this clone: One junction end disagrees with the germline gene, perhaps due to a read error. The V and J genes are TRBV29-1 and TRBJ2-6; D is unresolved. The CDR3 runs 13 residues. Germline CDR1 SQVTM, CDR2 ANQGSEA. The CDR3 reads CSVKDAGANVLTF. CDR3 in DNA: TGCAGCGTTAAAGACGCTGGGGCCAACGTCCTGACTTTC.

The chain recombines TRBV7-2 with TRBJ2-5; TRBD2 might be the D (5 bases). The V and J ends lost 1 base and 3 bases respectively, with 6 bases between them. From germline, CDR1 is SGHTA and CDR2 FQGNSA. This CDR3 has 13 amino acids. The CDR3 nucleotides are TGTGCCAGCAGCTTAGACGGGAAAGAGACCCAGTACTTC. Its protein is CASSLDGKETQYF.

J is TRBJ2-2 and V is TRBV7-2; perhaps D is TRBD1 or TRBD2 (6 bases each). The germline gives CDR1 SGHTA, CDR2 FQGNSA. Trimming took off 2 bases at V and 0 bases at J, with 10 bases between the two ends. There are 16 residues in the CDR3. The CDR3 DNA sequence: TGTGCCAGCAGCTTACTGGGGGGCTCGAACACCGGGGAGCTGTTTTTT. Protein: CASSLLGGSNTGELFF. Full variable domain (remainder filled in from reference TRBV7-2 and TRBJ2-2): GAGVSQSPSNKVTEKGKDVELRCDPISGHTALYWYRQSLGQGLEFLIYFQGNSAPDKSGLPSDRFSAERTGGSVSTLTIQRTQQEDSAVYLCASSLLGGSNTGELFFGEGSRLTVL.

This clone was counted once. The chain joins TRBV15 to TRBJ2-5; 9 bases fit TRBD1. This CDR3 is built from 15 residues. The V gene's germline CDR1 is LNHNV and CDR2 YYDKDF (reference sequence). Unmatched junction bases numbered 9, after V lost 5 bases and J lost 5 bases. The CDR3 bases are TGTGCCACCAGCTCCGGGACAGGGCGTTCGGAGACCCAGTACTTC. It specifies CATSSGTGRSETQYF.

The chain is built from TRBV28 and TRBJ2-7; the D gene is possibly TRBD2 (6 bases). The germline gives CDR1 MDHEN, CDR2 SYDVKM. There are 14 residues in the CDR3. Trimming removed 10 bases from V and 2 bases from J, with 18 bases in between. The CDR3 DNA is TGTGCCACCCGAACCGCTAGCGTAACCTACGAGCAGTACTTC. It yields the protein CATRTASVTYEQYF. Full variable domain (rest looked up from reference TRBV28 and TRBJ2-7): DVKVTQSSRYLVKRTGEKVFLECVQDMDHENMFWYRQDPGLGLRLIYFSYDVKMKEKGDIPEGYSVSREKKERFSLILESASTNQTSMYLCATRTASVTYEQYFGPGTRLTVT.

The gene calls are TRBV11-2 and TRBJ2-1; D remains unclear. The V end was cut by 4 bases, the J end by 15 bases, with 16 bases between. CDR3 length equals 12 residues. Per germline, CDR1 SGHAT and CDR2 FQNNGV. The CDR3 here is CASSYMGTIPFF. CDR3 DNA sequence: TGTGCCAGCAGCTACATGGGCACTATTCCGTTCTTC.

This chain uses TRBV28 with TRBJ2-2, with 9 bases identical to TRBD1. The ends lost 8 bases at V and 6 bases at J; junction bases unmatched: 10. This CDR3 is built from 15 residues. From germline, CDR1 is MDHEN and CDR2 SYDVKM. Here the CDR3 reads CASLLQGATAGELFF. CDR3 DNA: TGTGCCAGCCTATTACAGGGGGCGACGGCCGGGGAGCTGTTTTTT.

The V and J genes are TRBV21-1 and TRBJ2-7; the D call of TRBD2 is as the table states it, not checked on the DNA. TRBV21-1 is designated a pseudogene. The CDR3 totals 14 residues. DNA of the CDR3: TGTGCCAGAGGGGGGACTAGCGGAACCTACGAGCAGTACTTC. Translation gives CARGGTSGTYEQYF.

This chain joins TRBV23-1 and TRBJ1-5; D is ambiguous. TRBV23-1 is recorded as an ORF, its role being uncertain. Trimming removed 4 bases at V and 5 bases at J, with 6 bases between. The CDR3 is 12 residues long. The CDR3: CASSPVDQPQHF. CDR3 in DNA: TGCGCCAGCAGTCCAGTGGATCAGCCCCAGCATTTT.

This chain's CDR3 is CASSTIRDIQGEQYF. Here the CDR3 DNA reads TGTGCCAGCAGTACTATCCGGGACATCCAAGGCGAGCAGTACTTC. The chain recombines TRBV7-9 with TRBJ2-5; a possible D gene is TRBD1 (6 bases). The J call may be wrong; the DNA end is better matched by TRBJ2-7. The CDR3 consists of 15 residues. Germline assignment: CDR1 SEHNR and CDR2 FQNEAQ (reference sequence).

This clone was picked up one time. CDR3 coding DNA: TGTGCCAGCAGTTCACCGGGACTAGCTAAAGAGACCCAGTACTTC. It codes for CASSSPGLAKETQYF. The rearrangement joins TRBV28 to TRBJ2-5; 9 positions agree with TRBD2. Germline V gene sequence: CDR1 MDHEN, CDR2 SYDVKM. J gave up 3 bases and V 4 bases, and 6 bases lay outside the gene matches. This CDR3 contains 15 residues.

The V and J genes are TRBV6-5 and TRBJ1-1; D gene uncertain. This CDR3 contains 11 residues. CDR1 is MNHEY, CDR2 SVGAGI, per germline. The ends were cut back, 4 bases at V and 11 bases at J, with 11 bases in the middle. In DNA form, the CDR3 reads TGTGCCAGCAGTTCTCTTAGCGAGGCTTTCTTT. Protein: CASSSLSEAFF.

The genes are TRBV11-3 and TRBJ2-7; a possible D gene is TRBD1 (6 bases). CDR1 and CDR2 (germline): SGHNT, YENEEA. The CDR3 is 13 amino acids. V lost 9 bases and J 5 bases, leaving 17 bases between the germline ends. CDR3 DNA: TGTGCCAGTTCACAGGGACAAAGTCACGAGCAGTACTTC. This codes for CASSQGQSHEQYF.

The chain recombines TRBV7-9 with TRBJ2-5; D ambiguous. V was pared by 5 bases and J by 5 bases, with 15 bases between. CDR1 is SEHNR, CDR2 FQNEAQ, per germline (reference sequence). This CDR3 spans 14 amino acids. The CDR3 loop is CASSQYEIWETQYF. DNA of the CDR3: TGTGCCAGCAGCCAATATGAAATTTGGGAGACCCAGTACTTC.

The chain joins TRBV28 to TRBJ2-7; 8 bases are shared with TRBD2. V lost 6 bases to trimming and J lost 6 bases; unmatched junction nucleotides: 13. The CDR3 covers 15 residues. The germline gives CDR1 MDHEN, CDR2 SYDVKM. Here the CDR3 DNA reads TGTGCCAGCAGACTGTTGCAGGGACTAGGGGCCGAGCAGTACTTC. It codes for CASRLLQGLGAEQYF.